The next 30 T cell receptor beta chains were all read from a single sample in a study of cytomegalovirus exposure and HLA in healthy donors. Researchers ran the PCR with 60 Vbeta and 13 Jbeta primers. TCRdb's copy holds only in-frame clones and misses some; the assay was immunoSEQ multiplex PCR. The sample records around 140,000 clones, 60% to 80% being singletons. Material for sequencing was PBMCs. The receptor source for this set is a man aged 35-49 years in good health and CMV-seronegative.

The chain employs TRBV5-8 and TRBJ2-5; possible D gene TRBD1, 6 bases. Trimming stripped 4 bases from V and 0 bases from J, with 13 bases between. Germline CDR1 reads SGHTS; CDR2 reads YDEGEE. There are 15 residues in the CDR3. The CDR3 bases are TGTGCCAGCAGCCTAGGGGGATCGTACCAAGAGACCCAGTACTTC. As protein: CASSLGGSYQETQYF. Based on the CDR3 plus reference TRBV5-8 and TRBJ2-5, the full variable domain is EAGVTQSPTHLIKTRGQQATLRCSPISGHTSVYWYQQALGLGLQFLLWYDEGEERNRGNFPPRFSGRQFPNYSSELNVNALELEDSALYLCASSLGGSYQETQYFGPGTRLLVL.

The chain links TRBV18 to TRBJ1-2; TRBD1 agrees at 7 bases. The CDR3 is 16 amino acids. J was trimmed by 3 bases and V by 4 bases; bases with no gene match: 11. The germline V gene has CDR1 KGHSH and CDR2 LQKENI. The CDR3 is CASSLRGQESYYGYTF. CDR3 nucleotides: TGTGCCAGCTCACTTCGAGGACAGGAAAGCTACTATGGCTACACCTTC.

The chain recombines TRBV7-3 with TRBJ2-5; 9 nucleotides agree with TRBD2. This CDR3 is 16 amino acids long. Trimming took 4 bases from V and 5 from J; bases not matched to a gene: 11. Germline V gives CDR1 SGHTA, CDR2 FQGTGA. DNA of the CDR3: TGTGCCAGCAGCTCTAAAGGAGCTAGCGGGGACGAGACCCAGTACTTC. It is translated as CASSSKGASGDETQYF.

V is TRBV10-3 and J is TRBJ1-1; 8 positions agree with TRBD1. Germline V CDR1 and CDR2: ENHRY, SYGVKD. The CDR3 consists of 13 residues. V lost 4 bases to trimming and J lost 8 bases; unmatched junction nucleotides: 6. In nucleotides, the CDR3 is TGTGCCATCAGTGGGCGGCGGACAGGGGAAGCTTTCTTT. Its translation is CAISGRRTGEAFF.

The V gene is TRBV6-5, the J gene TRBJ2-7; D not resolved. V lost 7 bases, J lost 0 bases, and 16 bases lay in between. The germline CDR1 and CDR2 sequences are MNHEY and SVGAGI. This CDR3 has 15 residues. CDR3 in amino acids: CASTGRHASSYEQYF. CDR3 DNA sequence: TGTGCCAGCACCGGTCGACATGCGAGCTCCTACGAGCAGTACTTC.

This clone was seen a few times. The chain uses TRBV6-6 and TRBJ2-5, with D possibly TRBD2 on 6 matching bases. The CDR3 spans 13 residues. Between the trimmed V and J ends, which lost 0 bases and 10 bases, there was a span of 12 bases. Germline CDR1 reads MNHNY; CDR2 reads SVGAGI (reference sequence). The CDR3 DNA reads TGTGCCAGCAGTTACTCGATATGGGGGGACCAGTACTTC. Translated: CASSYSIWGDQYF.

This clone turned up a few times. The rearrangement links TRBV6-5 to TRBJ1-1; no reliable D call. V gave up 8 bases and J gave up 4 bases, with 17 bases separating them. The CDR3 loop spans 14 amino acids. The germline V gene encodes CDR1 MNHEY and CDR2 SVGAGI. The CDR3 DNA follows: TGTGCCAGCCTCCCCCCCGGGAGGGTCACTGAAGCTTTCTTT. Its translation is CASLPPGRVTEAFF.

This chain links TRBV2 with TRBJ1-1; D is uncertain. V gave up 2 bases and J gave up 8 bases, with 12 bases separating them. Germline lookup yields CDR1 SNHLY and CDR2 FYNNEI. The CDR3 extends over 13 amino acids. CDR3 coding DNA: TGTGCCAGCAGTGAATCGGAACAGCTCGAAGCTTTCTTT. Protein product: CASSESEQLEAFF.

The genes are TRBV19 and TRBJ2-1; 7 bases align to TRBD2. This CDR3 has 14 residues. Germline trimming cut 7 bases from V and 5 bases from J; bases unmatched to any gene: 8. Germline CDR1 is LNHDA and CDR2 is SQIVND (reference sequence). CDR3 sequence: CASNVAGENNEQFF. CDR3 coding DNA: TGTGCCAGTAACGTGGCGGGGGAGAACAATGAGCAGTTCTTC. The whole variable domain, filled in from reference TRBV19 and TRBJ2-1, reads DGGITQSPKYLFRKEGQNVTLSCEQNLNHDAMYWYRQDPGQGLRLIYYSQIVNDFQKGDIAEGYSVSREKKESFPLTVTSAQKNPTAFYLCASNVAGENNEQFFGPGTRLTVL.

A note on this clone: The germline gene is not matched at one end of the junction; a read error may be the cause. The chain employs TRBV2 and TRBJ1-2; a possible D gene is TRBD1 (5 bases). Looked up from germline, CDR1 is SNHLY and CDR2 is FYNNEI. CDR3 length: 17 amino acids. This CDR3 reads CASSDPEGSGSNYGYPF. As DNA, the CDR3 is TGTGCCAGCAGTGATCCGGAGGGGTCAGGATCTAACTATGGCTACCCCTTC.

The gene calls are TRBV5-6 and TRBJ2-3, with D perhaps matching TRBD1 (5 bases). The germline V gene has CDR1 SGHDT and CDR2 YYEEEE. V was pared by 1 base and J by 0 bases, with 9 bases between. The CDR3 extends over 15 amino acids. The DNA of the CDR3 is TGTGCCAGCAGCTTGCGCAGGGTTAGCACAGATACGCAGTATTTT. Its protein is CASSLRRVSTDTQYF.

The rearrangement links TRBV28 to TRBJ1-4; the D gene is possibly TRBD1 (6 bases). Between the trimmed V and J ends, which lost 5 bases and 5 bases, there was a span of 12 bases. CDR3 size: 14 residues. Germline assignment: CDR1 MDHEN and CDR2 SYDVKM. CDR3 in DNA: TGTGCCAGCAGTATAACAGGGACGAATGAAAAACTGTTTTTT. It yields the protein CASSITGTNEKLFF.

This chain links TRBV11-2 with TRBJ2-7; 7 nucleotides align to TRBD2. The CDR3 is 16 residues long. The V gene end was trimmed by 5 bases and the J gene end by 3 bases; junction bases not matched to a gene: 13. The germline CDR1 and CDR2 sequences are SGHAT and FQNNGV. The CDR3 DNA is TGTGCCAGCAGCCCGCTGAGCGGGGCAACCCTCTACGAGCAGTACTTC. Translated: CASSPLSGATLYEQYF.

This chain connects TRBV30 to TRBJ2-4, with 7 bases lining up with TRBD1. CDR3 size: 15 residues. Germline V gives CDR1 GTSNPN, CDR2 SVGIG (reference sequence). V gave up 1 base and J gave up 5 bases; unmatched junction bases: 8. The CDR3 region has the DNA TGTGCCTGGAGTGGGCAGGGGGATACCCAAAACATTCAGTACTTC. Its translation: CAWSGQGDTQNIQYF.

This clone was counted only a few times. This sequence joins TRBV6-5 and TRBJ1-4; D perhaps matches TRBD1 (6 bases). The CDR3 spans 15 residues. Germline-derived CDR1 and CDR2 are MNHEY and SVGAGI. Deletions cut 2 bases from V and 6 bases from J, with 13 bases between. CDR3 sequence: CASSYRLGGDEKLFF. The CDR3 DNA follows: TGTGCCAGCAGTTACCGGCTAGGGGGAGATGAAAAACTGTTTTTT.

The chain combines TRBV9 with TRBJ2-5, with 8 positions matching TRBD1. The CDR3 length is 16 residues. In germline, CDR1 is SGDLS, CDR2 YYNGEE. With V trimmed by 0 bases and J by 3 bases, 7 bases remained unmatched. The CDR3 spells CASSVGGRGQEETQYF. The CDR3 bases are TGTGCCAGCAGCGTAGGTGGCAGGGGGCAGGAAGAGACCCAGTACTTC.

V gene TRBV18 combines with J gene TRBJ1-3, with D perhaps TRBD1 (5 bases). Trimming shortened V by 3 bases and J by 7 bases, and 16 bases separated the two germline ends. Germline V gives CDR1 KGHSH, CDR2 LQKENI. The CDR3 runs 15 residues. CDR3 residues: CASSPDRSGRNTIYF. In DNA form, the CDR3 reads TGTGCCAGCTCACCCGACAGATCCGGCCGGAACACCATATATTTT. Full variable domain (rest looked up from reference TRBV18 and TRBJ1-3): NAGVMQNPRHLVRRRGQEARLRCSPMKGHSHVYWYRQLPEEGLKFMVYLQKENIIDESGMPKERFSAEFPKEGPSILRIQQVVRGDSAAYFCASSPDRSGRNTIYFGEGSWLTVV.

The chain combines TRBV18 with TRBJ2-1; weak D call: TRBD2 (6 bases). CDR1 and CDR2 from the germline V gene are KGHSH and LQKENI. The CDR3 loop spans 17 amino acids. Trimming shortened V by 3 bases and J by 6 bases, and 21 bases separated the two germline ends. The chain's CDR3 is CASSPPKGGEAFNEQFF. CDR3 nucleotides: TGTGCCAGCTCACCTCCTAAAGGCGGGGAGGCCTTCAATGAGCAGTTCTTC. Drawing the rest from reference TRBV18 and TRBJ2-1, the complete variable domain is NAGVMQNPRHLVRRRGQEARLRCSPMKGHSHVYWYRQLPEEGLKFMVYLQKENIIDESGMPKERFSAEFPKEGPSILRIQQVVRGDSAAYFCASSPPKGGEAFNEQFFGPGTRLTVL.

The V gene is TRBV5-1, the J gene TRBJ2-1; the match to TRBD1 covers 8 bases. This CDR3 is built from 15 residues. Germline CDR1 and CDR2: SGHRS and YFSETQ. The V segment lost 2 bases and the J segment 6 bases; nucleotides outside the gene matches: 7. CDR3 sequence reads: CASSFSVDRGNEQFF. The CDR3 DNA reads TGCGCCAGCAGCTTCTCCGTTGACAGGGGCAATGAGCAGTTCTTC.

This chain connects TRBV28 to TRBJ1-2; 7 bases agree with TRBD1. Germline assignment: CDR1 MDHEN and CDR2 SYDVKM. The CDR3 is 14 amino acids. The J segment lost 7 bases and the V segment lost 6 bases, leaving 11 bases of the junction unmatched. The CDR3 loop reads CASRPGDRVGGYTF. CDR3 DNA sequence: TGTGCCAGCAGGCCAGGTGACAGGGTGGGTGGCTACACCTTC.

The CDR3 spells CASRQTTGASYEQYF. As DNA, the CDR3 is TGCGCCAGCAGACAAACGACAGGGGCGTCCTACGAGCAGTACTTC. The chain is built from TRBV4-1 and TRBJ2-7, with 8 bases aligning to TRBD1. V gave up 6 bases and J gave up 1 base; unmatched junction bases: 8. CDR3 length: 15 residues. Germline CDR1 MGHRA, CDR2 YSYEKL.

CDR3 amino acids: CASSYDRGLNGYTF. The CDR3 bases are TGTGCCAGCAGCTATGACAGGGGGCTTAATGGCTACACCTTC. V is TRBV14 and J is TRBJ1-2; 10 bases map to TRBD1. There are 14 residues in the CDR3. Trimming took 5 bases from V and 6 from J; bases not matched to a gene: 6. Germline V gene sequence: CDR1 SGHDN, CDR2 FVKESK.

This chain joins TRBV4-3 and TRBJ1-6; 8 bases are shared with TRBD1. The length of the CDR3 is 17 residues. Per the germline V gene, CDR1 is LGHNA and CDR2 is YSLEER. The trim removed 4 bases at V and 6 bases at J, leaving 11 bases unmatched. The CDR3 is CASSRRADREGNSPLHF. In DNA form, the CDR3 reads TGCGCCAGCAGCCGAAGAGCGGACAGGGAGGGTAATTCACCCCTCCACTTT.

V is TRBV18 and J is TRBJ2-1, with 7 bases that match TRBD1. V lost 4 bases, J lost 2 bases, and 2 bases stayed unmatched. Germline V gene lookup returns CDR1 KGHSH and CDR2 LQKENI. This CDR3 is 14 amino acids long. Here the CDR3 DNA reads TGTGCCAGCTCACGGACAGGCCCCTACAATGAGCAGTTCTTC. It codes for CASSRTGPYNEQFF. Full variable domain (outside the CDR3, taken from reference TRBV18 and TRBJ2-1): NAGVMQNPRHLVRRRGQEARLRCSPMKGHSHVYWYRQLPEEGLKFMVYLQKENIIDESGMPKERFSAEFPKEGPSILRIQQVVRGDSAAYFCASSRTGPYNEQFFGPGTRLTVL.

The chain combines TRBV25-1 with TRBJ1-2; 7 bases fit TRBD1. J was trimmed by 4 bases and V by 3 bases; bases with no gene match: 11. CDR3 size: 16 residues. The germline gives CDR1 MGHDK, CDR2 SYGVNS. CDR3 region: CASSEHPRGSGYGYTF. CDR3 coding DNA: TGTGCCAGCAGTGAGCACCCCAGGGGGTCTGGCTATGGCTACACCTTC.

CDR3 protein: CASSQVPGGNQPQHF. DNA for the CDR3: TGCGCCAGCAGCCAAGTCCCAGGGGGCAATCAGCCCCAGCATTTT. The V gene is TRBV4-1, the J gene TRBJ1-5, with D maybe TRBD1 (6 bases). Deletions cut 1 base from V and 2 bases from J, with 9 bases between. This CDR3 has 15 residues. CDR1 and CDR2 from the germline V gene are MGHRA and YSYEKL.

A few counts support this clone. The chain combines TRBV5-1 with TRBJ2-3, with 9 bases matching TRBD1. This CDR3 is 16 amino acids long. V lost 5 bases, J lost 3 bases, and 10 bases stayed unmatched. Germline values: CDR1 SGHRS, CDR2 YFSETQ. The CDR3 spells CASRGGQGIITDTQYF. CDR3 nucleotides: TGCGCCAGCAGGGGAGGACAGGGGATAATTACAGATACGCAGTATTTT.

The genes are TRBV18 and TRBJ1-5; TRBD1 agrees at 7 bases. The germline CDR1 and CDR2 sequences are KGHSH and LQKENI. This CDR3 has 16 residues. Losses at the gene ends were 4 bases for V and 3 bases for J; bases not matched to a gene: 9. This chain's CDR3 is CASSRRQGENNQPQHF. The CDR3 coding sequence is TGTGCCAGCTCACGTAGACAGGGAGAGAACAATCAGCCCCAGCATTTT.

This clone was found once. CDR3 loop: CSVQEFWEQYF. In DNA, the CDR3 is TGCAGCGTCCAGGAGTTTTGGGAGCAGTACTTC. This rearrangement joins TRBV29-1 to TRBJ2-5; a weak D match, TRBD2 (5 bases). Per germline, CDR1 SQVTM and CDR2 ANQGSEA. CDR3 length: 11 amino acids. Trimming took 6 bases from V and 11 from J, leaving 16 bases between them.

This chain connects TRBV13 to TRBJ1-1, with 7 bases aligning to TRBD1. Germline values: CDR1 PRHDT, CDR2 FYEKMQ (reference sequence). The CDR3 consists of 17 residues. J was trimmed by 5 bases and V by 6 bases; bases with no gene match: 18. The CDR3 region has the DNA TGTGCCAGCAGTTCAGGGCGGGACAGATGGGGTGGGACTGAAGCTTTCTTT. This codes for CASSSGRDRWGGTEAFF.